This T cell receptor beta chain appears in the sequencing data of a study of T cell responses to AZD1222 COVID-19 vaccine. This clone was detected only a few times. Germline V gives CDR1 SGHRS, CDR2 YFSETQ. There are 16 residues in the CDR3. V dropped 0 bases and J dropped 0 bases, with 11 bases sitting between them. The protocol was immunoSEQ multiplex PCR, while the TCRdb copy is restricted to in-frame clones and leaves out a portion. The table lists about 91,000 clones, roughly 90% of them singletons. The source is an adult in good health. Sample: peripheral blood, taken on day 0 of AZD1222 vaccination. The chain carries TRBV5-1 and TRBJ2-3; D is unresolved. The CDR3 bases are TGCGCCAGCAGCTTGGTGCCCCTCGGTAGCACAGATACGCAGTATTTT. It specifies CASSLVPLGSTDTQYF.